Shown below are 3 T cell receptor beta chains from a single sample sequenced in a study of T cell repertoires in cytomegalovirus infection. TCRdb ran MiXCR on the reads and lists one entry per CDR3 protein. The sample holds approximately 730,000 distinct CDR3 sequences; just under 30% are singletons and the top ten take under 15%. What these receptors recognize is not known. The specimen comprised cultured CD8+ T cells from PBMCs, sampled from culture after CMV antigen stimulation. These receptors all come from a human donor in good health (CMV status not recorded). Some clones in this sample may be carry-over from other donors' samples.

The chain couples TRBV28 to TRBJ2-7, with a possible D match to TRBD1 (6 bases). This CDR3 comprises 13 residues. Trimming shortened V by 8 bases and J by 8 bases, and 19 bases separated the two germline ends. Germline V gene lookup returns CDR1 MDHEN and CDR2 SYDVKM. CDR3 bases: TGTGCCAGCGGAACTTCACAGGGTTGGAAGCAGTACTTC. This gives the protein CASGTSQGWKQYF.

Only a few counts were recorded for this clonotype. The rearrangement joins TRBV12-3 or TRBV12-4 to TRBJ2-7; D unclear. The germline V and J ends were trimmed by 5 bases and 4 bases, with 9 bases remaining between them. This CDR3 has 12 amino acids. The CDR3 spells CASSLLPYEQYF. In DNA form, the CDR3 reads TGTGCCAGCAGTCTACTCCCTTACGAGCAGTACTTC.

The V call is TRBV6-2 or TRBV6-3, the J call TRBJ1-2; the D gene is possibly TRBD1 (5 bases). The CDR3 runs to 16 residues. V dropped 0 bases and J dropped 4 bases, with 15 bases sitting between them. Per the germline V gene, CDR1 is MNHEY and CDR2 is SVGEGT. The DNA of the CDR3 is TGTGCCAGCAGTTACTCGAAGCTAAACGGGGGCTATGGCTACACCTTC. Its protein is CASSYSKLNGGYGYTF.